The 28 T cell receptor beta chains below were found in one sample sequenced in a study of T cell changes during pregnancy in multiple sclerosis. Using immunoSEQ multiplex PCR, the repertoire was profiled, and TCRdb retains in-frame clones only, with some absent. Among about 44,000 clones, about nine tenths were seen once, and the ten largest hold about 0.7%. The sequencing used CD4+ T cells from peripheral blood mononuclear cells, collected before pregnancy. These receptors all come from a female donor with multiple sclerosis, enrolled in a pregnancy study.

The J gene is TRBJ2-7, the V gene TRBV7-3, with D perhaps TRBD1 (5 bases). The CDR3 extends over 15 amino acids. CDR1 SGHTA and CDR2 FQGTGA come from the germline V gene. Trimming left V 6 bases short and J 2 bases short, with 17 bases between. The DNA of the CDR3 is TGTGCCAGCAGTCAGGGAATAGGTCTAACCTACGAGCAGTACTTC. Amino acids: CASSQGIGLTYEQYF.

This chain's CDR3 is CATSRGPQQGWGQPQHF. The CDR3 DNA follows: TGTGCCACCAGCAGGGGCCCTCAGCAGGGGTGGGGTCAGCCCCAGCATTTT. The chain employs TRBV15 and TRBJ1-5; weak D call: TRBD1 (6 bases). CDR1 and CDR2 from the germline V gene are LNHNV and YYDKDF (reference sequence). This CDR3 is built from 17 residues. The V and J ends lost 3 bases and 6 bases respectively, with 21 bases between them.

The rearrangement links TRBV2 to TRBJ1-2, with D tentatively TRBD1 (6 bases). Trimming shortened V by 7 bases and J by 0 bases, and 12 bases separated the two germline ends. From germline, CDR1 is SNHLY and CDR2 FYNNEI. The CDR3 runs 14 residues. This chain's CDR3 is CASNTGYANYGYTF. The CDR3 coding sequence is TGTGCCAGCAACACAGGGTACGCTAACTATGGCTACACCTTC.

The chain carries TRBV7-3 and TRBJ2-1, with no clear D. V lost 4 bases and J 5 bases, leaving 18 bases between the germline ends. The CDR3 covers 16 residues. From germline, CDR1 is SGHTA and CDR2 FQGTGA. In nucleotides, the CDR3 is TGTGCCAGCAGCTCTTCGGGTGTGCGCATGGACAATGAGCAGTTCTTC. Its protein is CASSSSGVRMDNEQFF. Full variable domain (remainder filled in from reference TRBV7-3 and TRBJ2-1): GAGVSQTPSNKVTEKGKYVELRCDPISGHTALYWYRQSLGQGPEFLIYFQGTGAADDSGLPNDRFFAVRPEGSVSTLKIQRTERGDSAVYLCASSSSGVRMDNEQFFGPGTRLTVL.

The genes are TRBV19 and TRBJ2-2; 7 bases line up with TRBD1. Germline V gives CDR1 LNHDA, CDR2 SQIVND (reference sequence). After removal of 7 bases from V and 0 bases from J, the junction contained 8 bases not matched to a gene. The CDR3 has 16 amino acids. The CDR3 here is CASTDPGTANTGELFF. DNA of the CDR3: TGTGCCAGTACCGATCCCGGGACAGCGAACACCGGGGAGCTGTTTTTT.

V usage is TRBV19 and J usage is TRBJ1-1; a possible D gene is TRBD1 (6 bases). V was pared by 10 bases and J by 4 bases, with 16 bases between. The CDR3 has 13 amino acids. Germline CDR1 is LNHDA and CDR2 is SQIVND (reference sequence). CDR3 in amino acids: CATSWGQGTEAFF. The DNA of the CDR3 is TGTGCCACCTCGTGGGGGCAAGGCACTGAAGCTTTCTTT.

This clone was seen a single time. The rearrangement links TRBV30 to TRBJ1-1, with 7 bases that match TRBD1. The germline V gene encodes CDR1 GTSNPN and CDR2 SVGIG (reference sequence). The V gene end was trimmed by 0 bases and the J gene end by 0 bases; junction bases not matched to a gene: 10. The CDR3 covers 17 residues. CDR3 sequence (DNA): TGTGCCTGGAGTGTTGGACAGGCCAGGTGGATGAACACTGAAGCTTTCTTT. Translation: CAWSVGQARWMNTEAFF.

The gene calls are TRBV5-1 and TRBJ2-7; perhaps TRBD2 as D (7 bases). The CDR3 is 16 amino acids. Germline assignment: CDR1 SGHRS and CDR2 YFSETQ. The V and J ends lost 2 bases and 0 bases respectively, with 15 bases between them. As DNA, the CDR3 is TGCGCCAGCAGCTTATTGTGGGGAGGGGGCTCCTACGAGCAGTACTTC. Protein sequence: CASSLLWGGGSYEQYF.

The chain uses TRBV18 and TRBJ1-1, with D possibly being TRBD1 (5 bases). Germline CDR1 KGHSH, CDR2 LQKENI. The CDR3 has 15 amino acids. The V end lost 3 bases, the J end lost 2 bases, and 13 bases lay between the germline ends. The CDR3 loop reads CASSPIVGANTEAFF. DNA for the CDR3: TGTGCCAGCTCACCTATAGTTGGGGCCAACACTGAAGCTTTCTTT.

The chain employs TRBV18 and TRBJ1-1; TRBD1 might be the D (5 bases). The CDR3 has 14 amino acids. V was shortened by 4 bases and J by 3 bases, with 12 bases between the two germline ends. Germline V gives CDR1 KGHSH, CDR2 LQKENI. The CDR3 region is CASSLSRADTEAFF. CDR3 nucleotides: TGTGCCAGCTCACTGTCCAGGGCTGACACTGAAGCTTTCTTT.

The V gene is TRBV6-1, the J gene TRBJ1-1; D ambiguous. CDR3 length: 16 amino acids. V shed 3 bases and J shed 2 bases, with 16 bases lying between them. Germline V gives CDR1 MNHNS, CDR2 SASEGT. The CDR3 sequence is CASSDPVGSGNTEAFF. DNA for the CDR3: TGTGCCAGCAGTGACCCCGTGGGAAGCGGAAACACTGAAGCTTTCTTT.

The rearrangement uses TRBV10-3 and TRBJ2-3; 10 bases fit TRBD1. This CDR3 spans 13 amino acids. The junction had 1 base not matched to a gene; V was cut back by 6 bases and J by 4 bases. Germline values: CDR1 ENHRY, CDR2 SYGVKD. CDR3 residues: CAIRGQGPDTQYF. DNA of the CDR3: TGTGCCATCAGGGGACAGGGGCCAGATACGCAGTATTTT.

The V call is TRBV6-5, the J call TRBJ1-5; tentative D call: TRBD1 (5 bases). Trimming took 8 bases from V and 5 from J, leaving 13 bases between them. CDR1 is MNHEY and CDR2 is SVGAGI in the germline V gene. This CDR3 comprises 13 residues. CDR3 nucleotides: TGTGCCAGCGGTGGGACTCAATATCAGCCCCAGCATTTT. Translating gives CASGGTQYQPQHF.

The gene calls are TRBV5-1 and TRBJ2-2; 10 nucleotides match TRBD2. Germline V CDR1 and CDR2: SGHRS, YFSETQ. This CDR3 spans 16 amino acids. V was pared by 3 bases and J by 4 bases, with 6 bases of the junction left unmatched. The CDR3: CASSSKREGVTGELFF. For the CDR3, the DNA is TGCGCCAGCAGCTCGAAGCGGGAGGGCGTCACCGGGGAGCTGTTTTTT.

The chain joins TRBV5-1 to TRBJ2-3; 15 nucleotides agree with TRBD2. Unmatched junction bases numbered 5, after V lost 7 bases and J lost 5 bases. This CDR3 has 15 amino acids. CDR1 is SGHRS, CDR2 YFSETQ, per germline. The CDR3 here is CASGTSGRIEDTQYF. The CDR3 nucleotides read TGCGCCAGCGGGACTAGCGGGAGGATAGAAGATACGCAGTATTTT.

The gene calls are TRBV5-4 and TRBJ2-7; tentatively, D is TRBD2 (5 bases). V lost 0 bases and J 2 bases, leaving 15 bases between the germline ends. The CDR3 sequence is 16 residues long. Germline V gene data show CDR1 as SGHNT and CDR2 as YYREEE (reference sequence). The CDR3, as DNA: TGTGCCAGCAGCTTGGGTGGCTTACGGGGAACCTACGAGCAGTACTTC. Amino acids: CASSLGGLRGTYEQYF.

The V call is TRBV4-3, the J call TRBJ2-1, with 10 bases fitting TRBD2. The CDR3 consists of 17 residues. Looked up from germline, CDR1 is LGHNA and CDR2 is YSLEER. J was trimmed by 5 bases and V by 0 bases; bases with no gene match: 7. The CDR3 region is CASSQDLVAGGNNEQFF. The CDR3 coding sequence is TGCGCCAGCAGCCAAGATCTGGTAGCGGGGGGAAACAATGAGCAGTTCTTC.

The chain is built from TRBV10-3 and TRBJ2-2; D possibly corresponds to TRBD2 (6 bases). V lost 3 bases and J 0 bases, leaving 11 bases between the germline ends. The CDR3 covers 16 residues. Per germline, CDR1 ENHRY and CDR2 SYGVKD. The CDR3 bases are TGTGCCATCAGTGAAAGGAGGGGTTCGAACACCGGGGAGCTGTTTTTT. Protein product: CAISERRGSNTGELFF.

This clone was detected once. V gene TRBV4-1 combines with J gene TRBJ1-3; TRBD1 is a possible D gene (6 bases). Trimming shortened V by 4 bases and J by 6 bases, and 16 bases separated the two germline ends. The germline gives CDR1 MGHRA, CDR2 YSYEKL. The CDR3 length is 15 residues. CDR3 nucleotides: TGCGCCAGCAGCCCCCTAGCAGGGGTGAAAAACACCATATATTTT. Translated, it gives CASSPLAGVKNTIYF.

The chain links TRBV5-5 to TRBJ2-2; TRBD1 might be the D (6 bases). Trimming removed 4 bases from V and 5 bases from J, with 15 bases in between. From germline, CDR1 is SGHKS and CDR2 YYEKEE (reference sequence). There are 15 residues in the CDR3. CDR3 in DNA: TGTGCCAGCAGCCCTCTGGACAGAGTAACCGGGGAGCTGTTTTTT. This codes for CASSPLDRVTGELFF.

The chain recombines TRBV5-1 with TRBJ1-2; D is unclear. V lost 0 bases and J lost 6, with 6 bases in between. Looked up from germline, CDR1 is SGHRS and CDR2 is YFSETQ. The CDR3 spans 12 residues. The DNA for the CDR3 is TGCGCCAGCAGCTTGGGGAGGGATGGCTACACCTTC. Its translation is CASSLGRDGYTF.

This chain uses TRBV5-1 with TRBJ2-5; 10 bases align to TRBD1. The last part of the DNA fits TRBJ2-7 better; the J call may be wrong. This CDR3 is 14 amino acids long. Per the germline V gene, CDR1 is SGHRS and CDR2 is YFSETQ. In DNA, the CDR3 is TGCGCCAGCAGCAAAGGACAGGGGGAGGACGAGCAGTACTTC. This sequence encodes CASSKGQGEDEQYF.

This clone came up once. The chain employs TRBV9 and TRBJ1-5, with D perhaps TRBD1 (5 bases). The germline V gene encodes CDR1 SGDLS and CDR2 YYNGEE. V shed 3 bases and J shed 0 bases, with 10 bases lying between them. The CDR3 length is 15 residues. For the CDR3, the DNA is TGTGCCAGCAGCGGGGGCGCGGATAGCAATCAGCCCCAGCATTTT. This codes for CASSGGADSNQPQHF.

V gene TRBV15 combines with J gene TRBJ2-3; 9 bases are a match to TRBD2. CDR3 length equals 15 residues. Germline trimming cut 0 bases from V and 8 bases from J; bases unmatched to any gene: 6. Germline CDR1 reads LNHNV; CDR2 reads YYDKDF (reference sequence). The CDR3 sequence: CATSRDPTSGTTQYF. In DNA, the CDR3 is TGTGCCACCAGCAGAGACCCGACTAGCGGAACTACGCAGTATTTT.

V is TRBV6-5 and J is TRBJ1-4; 7 positions agree with TRBD1. Losses at the gene ends were 3 bases for V and 7 bases for J; bases not matched to a gene: 8. The CDR3 sequence is 15 residues long. The germline V gene has CDR1 MNHEY and CDR2 SVGAGI. The CDR3 coding sequence is TGTGCCAGCAGTTATTCACAGGGGCGGGGTGAAAAACTGTTTTTT. Amino acids: CASSYSQGRGEKLFF.

The chain has TRBV20-1 and TRBJ2-3; D call uncertain. Trimming pared 4 bases from V and 7 bases from J, leaving 9 bases between. The CDR3 spans 11 residues. From germline, CDR1 is DFQATT and CDR2 SNEGSKA (reference sequence). CDR3 sequence (DNA): TGCAGTGCTAAGACTCACAATACGCAGTATTTT. Translated, it gives CSAKTHNTQYF.

This chain's CDR3 is CATTQGTGNVLYGYTF. In DNA, the CDR3 is TGTGCCACCACCCAAGGCACAGGGAATGTTCTCTATGGCTACACCTTC. The chain has TRBV19 and TRBJ1-2, with D possibly TRBD1 on 6 matching bases. The CDR3 covers 16 residues. Germline V gene data show CDR1 as LNHDA and CDR2 as SQIVND (reference sequence). Trimming removed 10 bases at V and 4 bases at J, with 25 bases between. The full variable domain, with the rest looked up from reference TRBV19 and TRBJ1-2, is DGGITQSPKYLFRKEGQNVTLSCEQNLNHDAMYWYRQDPGQGLRLIYYSQIVNDFQKGDIAEGYSVSREKKESFPLTVTSAQKNPTAFYLCATTQGTGNVLYGYTFGSGTRLTVV.

Written as DNA, the CDR3 is TGTGCCAGCAGTGAACGACTAGTGACAGATACGCAGTATTTT. Its protein product is CASSERLVTDTQYF. The V gene is TRBV2, the J gene TRBJ2-3; maybe TRBD2 (6 bases). In germline, CDR1 is SNHLY, CDR2 FYNNEI. Trimming stripped 2 bases from V and 3 bases from J, with 9 bases between. CDR3 length: 14 amino acids.